This TCR beta chain originates from a study of T cells in Graves' hyperthyroidism and ophthalmopathy (dated by TCRdb to between 2018 and 2021). Study-level background: Peripheral blood was collected at initial diagnosis, before any treatment. To identify distinguishing TCR V-J signatures, a discovery cohort of 90 to 100 patients was used, comprising 43 with Graves' ophthalmopathy and under 60 with stable Graves' hyperthyroidism. Prospective prediction of ophthalmopathy was tested in an independent validation cohort of fewer than 20 hyperthyroidism patients and 17 patients who later progressed to ophthalmopathy. The approximately 98 discovery patients were randomly divided into training and test sets at a 7:3 ratio. Thyroid tissue and blood T-cell repertoires from over 5 Graves' hyperthyroidism patients were also compared in the study. Following sampling, methimazole starting at 30 mg daily was given to hyperthyroidism patients, and high-dose intravenous methylprednisolone was given to ophthalmopathy patients. The paper describes TCR Vbeta CDR3 sequencing of 140 or so peripheral blood samples, made up of about 41 ophthalmopathy patients, 70 to 80 hyperthyroidism patients and approximately 17 progressor patients.

General study outcomes and caveats: Sample size was not statistically predetermined, and investigators were not blinded to group allocation. Blood samples also contained most of the expanded thyroid clonotypes (frequency above 0.001), which suggests that blood repertoires may reflect thyroid immune responses. Ophthalmopathy was separated from stable hyperthyroidism by a 13 V-J signature model, with approximately 85% sensitivity and roughly 81% specificity obtained in cross-validation and 80%/75% obtained in testing. During validation, the model predicted progression to ophthalmopathy a median of around six months ahead of onset, with approximately 70% sensitivity and 72% to 85% specificity.

Trimming at the junction amounts to 7 bases on V and 6 bases on J, and the germline ends lie 22 bases apart. The CDR3 covers 16 residues, taking in both the cysteine and the phenylalanine. The read is trimmed to its CDR3 DNA, 48 bases read in frame from base 1. CDR1 SEHNR and CDR2 FQNEAQ are derived from the germline V gene (reference sequence). This clonotype was seen at least ten times. Its target antigen remains unknown. Within one base of it there is no much larger clone, and no base qualities were kept. Ophthalmopathy patients had moderately to severely active disease, with a Clinical Activity Score of 3 or more, a NOSPECS grade of 4 or more, and a disease duration of less than 3 months. Any patient with an uncontrolled infection, another autoimmune disease, pregnancy or lactation was excluded. Diagnoses relied on clinical symptoms, serum thyroxine and TRAb, thyroid ultrasound and orbital computed tomography. PBMCs were separated from roughly 9.3 ml of fresh peripheral blood using Ficoll-Paque density gradient centrifugation. Total RNA was extracted with Trizol reagent, and quality was checked on an Agilent 2100 Bioanalyzer.

The TCR beta CDR3 regions were amplified from the RNA transcripts. The first round of RT-PCR for the TCR CDR3 was performed with the HTBI primer set and the Qiagen OneStep RT-PCR kit. The libraries were constructed in a second round of multiplex PCR and then size-selected and purified. The libraries were sequenced on an Illumina HiSeq2000 using paired-end 100 bp reads. The source study handled its data this way. SOAPnuke was used to process the raw data, removing reads that contained adapters or uncalled bases, had a mean Phred below 15, or lacked an exact match to the constant primer or identifier. COPE v1.2.5 was used to merge high-quality paired reads, and clonotypes were defined as unique nucleotide sequences. MiTCR v1.1 was used to align the clonotypes against IMGT TRBV, TRBD and TRBJ reference segments. Analysis was restricted to V-J combinations with a frequency above 0.0001, which covered roughly 99% of repertoires. A TCS score was defined as the ratio between F50 (clonal expansion) and ExV (chaos), using BLOSUM62-based TCRdist between CDR3 peptides within each V-J. Welch's t-statistics and random forest reduced roughly 530 V-J features to about 13, which were used in a naive Bayes classifier (R e1071). TCRdb applied fastp at Q25 and MiXCR to the public reads, then kept only in-frame beta chains. Identical CDR3 proteins give one entry, which carries the most common genes and DNA. TCRdb's processing, not the authors', yielded these V and J calls. The sample contains about 460,000 distinct CDR3 sequences, about 22% of them found a single time. The ten largest clones represent around 54% of the sample.

The V and J genes are TRBV7-9 and TRBJ2-1; TRBD1 might be the D gene, on 6 matching bases. This receptor was obtained from a woman aged 65 to 85 with Graves' ophthalmopathy. Sample: blood. The CDR3 has the sequence CASTSSSAGVLNEQFF. The DNA sequence is as follows: TGTGCCAGCACCTCCTCGAGTGCAGGGGTCCTCAATGAGCAGTTCTTC.